These 23 T cell receptor beta chains originate from one sample sequenced in a study of blood T cell repertoires in COVID-19 (dated by TCRdb to between 2020 and 2021). Library method: the immunoSEQ multiplex PCR assay. Sourced from immuneACCESS, this table was stored by TCRdb with only in-frame sequences that have V and J called. A share of the clones is absent; for the studies checked, an unresolved V gene accounts for under half, and the remainder has no known explanation. This sample lists under 250,000 clones; approximately 87% were detected once. The ten largest clones represent around 2.5% of the sample. Sample: peripheral blood. These receptor sequences come from a woman in her sixties or seventies with active or convalescent COVID-19.

The genes are TRBV4-2 and TRBJ2-5, with 11 bases matching TRBD2. The CDR3 has 18 residues. Germline V gene sequence: CDR1 LGHNA, CDR2 YNFKEQ. V was pared by 1 base and J by 5 bases, with 12 bases of the junction left unmatched. CDR3 coding DNA: TGTGCCAGCAGCCAAGTGGTTAGCGGGGGGGCGGGGCCGGAGACCCAGTACTTC. Encoded protein: CASSQVVSGGAGPETQYF.

V is TRBV10-3 and J is TRBJ2-1; 7 bases fit TRBD2. V dropped 2 bases and J dropped 4; count of bases not matched to a gene: 8. This CDR3 has 16 amino acids. From germline, CDR1 is ENHRY and CDR2 SYGVKD. The CDR3 loop reads CAISESAGAGYNEQFF. CDR3 coding DNA: TGTGCCATCAGTGAGAGCGCGGGAGCTGGGTACAATGAGCAGTTCTTC.

The rearrangement uses TRBV28 and TRBJ2-4; 9 nucleotides agree with TRBD2. Germline trimming cut 3 bases from V and 1 base from J; bases unmatched to any gene: 7. This CDR3 is built from 17 residues. From germline, CDR1 is MDHEN and CDR2 SYDVKM. The DNA of the CDR3 is TGTGCCAGCAGTTTTATTAGCGGGAGACGCGCCAAAAACATTCAGTACTTC. Protein product: CASSFISGRRAKNIQYF.

V usage is TRBV3-1 (or the pseudogene TRBV3-2) and J usage is TRBJ2-7; perhaps TRBD1 as D (6 bases). In germline, CDR1 is LGHDT, CDR2 YNNKEL (reference sequence). V was cut by 4 bases and J by 4 bases, with 14 bases left in between. The CDR3 length is 14 residues. This CDR3 is CASSLGGEWYEQYF. CDR3 in DNA: TGTGCCAGCAGCCTAGGGGGAGAGTGGTACGAGCAGTACTTC.

The DNA of the CDR3 is TGTGCCAGCAGCGCGACTCATAATCAGCCCCAGCATTTT. Protein: CASSATHNQPQHF. V usage is TRBV7-9 and J usage is TRBJ1-5; D is undetermined. CDR1 is SEHNR, CDR2 FQNEAQ, per germline (reference sequence). There are 13 residues in the CDR3. Trimming pared 5 bases from V and 4 bases from J, leaving 9 bases between.

This chain connects TRBV18 to TRBJ1-6, with D possibly being TRBD1 (6 bases). Germline CDR1 is KGHSH and CDR2 is LQKENI. The length of the CDR3 is 15 residues. V gave up 5 bases and J gave up 8 bases, with 16 bases separating them. The CDR3 loop reads CASSKEQGLDSPLHF. The CDR3 region has the DNA TGTGCCAGCTCAAAAGAGCAGGGGCTGGATTCACCCCTCCACTTT.

In this sample, this clone turned up a few times. V is TRBV4-3 and J is TRBJ1-6, with 8 positions matching TRBD1. CDR1 is LGHNA and CDR2 is YSLEER in the germline V gene. This CDR3 has 18 residues. V lost 0 bases, J lost 5 bases, and 9 bases stayed unmatched. In DNA, the CDR3 is TGCGCCAGCAGCCAAGAACGGCAGGGGGCGTCAAATAATTCACCCCTCCACTTT. Amino acid sequence: CASSQERQGASNNSPLHF.

This rearrangement joins TRBV7-9 to TRBJ2-7; 13 nucleotides line up with TRBD2. This CDR3 is 15 amino acids long. After removal of 5 bases from V and 7 bases from J, the junction contained 8 bases not matched to a gene. The germline V gene encodes CDR1 SEHNR and CDR2 FQNEAQ (reference sequence). The chain's CDR3 is CASSGGLAGVREQYF. The CDR3 DNA is TGTGCCAGCAGCGGTGGACTAGCGGGAGTGAGAGAGCAGTACTTC.

The V and J genes are TRBV2 and TRBJ2-5, with TRBD1 matching 8 bases. There are 15 residues in the CDR3. CDR1 and CDR2 from the germline V gene are SNHLY and FYNNEI. V lost 3 bases and J lost 5; bases outside the gene matches: 8. The DNA for the CDR3 is TGTGCCAGCAGTGAGTTTGGACAGGGACAGGAGACCCAGTACTTC. Translating it yields CASSEFGQGQETQYF.

The genes are TRBV11-2 and TRBJ1-3, with D possibly being TRBD1 (5 bases). CDR1 is SGHAT and CDR2 is FQNNGV in the germline V gene. This CDR3 spans 13 amino acids. V lost 5 bases and J lost 7, with 12 bases in between. The CDR3 region has the DNA TGTGCCAGCAGCACGAGCCCAGGGAACACCATATATTTT. This encodes CASSTSPGNTIYF.

This sequence joins TRBV5-1 and TRBJ2-6, with D possibly matching TRBD1 (6 bases). Germline values: CDR1 SGHRS, CDR2 YFSETQ. The ends were cut back, 4 bases at V and 0 bases at J, with 11 bases in the middle. The CDR3 is made up of 16 amino acids. The CDR3 region has the DNA TGCGCCAGCAGCCCAACAGGGCTCTCTGGGGCCAACGTCCTGACTTTC. Translated, it gives CASSPTGLSGANVLTF.

This clone has only one observation. The V call is TRBV7-2, the J call TRBJ2-5, with D possibly being TRBD1 (5 bases). Trimming took 2 bases from V and 5 from J, leaving 15 bases between them. This CDR3 region has 15 residues. From germline, CDR1 is SGHTA and CDR2 FQGNSA. CDR3 nucleotides: TGTGCCAGCAGCTTAAGGGGCCAGTCCTCGGAGACCCAGTACTTC. It encodes CASSLRGQSSETQYF.

V usage is TRBV18 and J usage is TRBJ1-2, with 9 nucleotides matching TRBD1. Germline-derived CDR1 and CDR2 are KGHSH and LQKENI. The CDR3 has 14 amino acids. With 3 bases clipped from V and 8 bases from J, the junction kept 7 bases outside the gene matches. The CDR3 region has the DNA TGTGCCAGCTCACCTTCCGGGACAGGGAGCGGCTACACCTTC. Its protein is CASSPSGTGSGYTF. The variable domain in full, completed from reference TRBV18 and TRBJ1-2, reads NAGVMQNPRHLVRRRGQEARLRCSPMKGHSHVYWYRQLPEEGLKFMVYLQKENIIDESGMPKERFSAEFPKEGPSILRIQQVVRGDSAAYFCASSPSGTGSGYTFGSGTRLTVV.

V gene TRBV25-1 combines with J gene TRBJ2-1; TRBD2 might be the D (5 bases). The V and J ends lost 3 bases and 0 bases respectively, with 9 bases between them. Looked up from germline, CDR1 is MGHDK and CDR2 is SYGVNS. The CDR3 is 15 amino acids. The CDR3 DNA reads as TGTGCCAGCAGTGAGGCCCGGGGCTCCTACAATGAGCAGTTCTTC. Protein product: CASSEARGSYNEQFF.

This chain uses TRBV5-5 with TRBJ1-5; tentatively, D is TRBD1 (6 bases). V lost 4 bases to trimming and J lost 4 bases, with 15 bases between them. CDR1 and CDR2 (germline): SGHKS, YYEKEE (reference sequence). This CDR3 has 15 residues. In DNA, the CDR3 is TGTGCCAGCAGCCGTTCTCCCGACAGGAATCAGCCCCAGCATTTT. Protein: CASSRSPDRNQPQHF.

The rearrangement joins TRBV10-2 to TRBJ1-3; the D gene is possibly TRBD1 (6 bases). Germline V gene data show CDR1 as WSHSY and CDR2 as SAAADI. Trimming stripped 7 bases from V and 0 bases from J, with 7 bases between. CDR3 size: 13 residues. CDR3 residues: CASTGDSGNTIYF. DNA for the CDR3: TGCGCCAGCACAGGGGACTCTGGAAACACCATATATTTT.

V usage is TRBV7-9 and J usage is TRBJ1-2; TRBD1 might be the D (6 bases). The V and J ends lost 1 base and 5 bases respectively, with 17 bases between them. The V gene's germline CDR1 is SEHNR and CDR2 FQNEAQ (reference sequence). The CDR3 has 16 residues. The CDR3, as DNA: TGTGCCAGCAGCTTAGTAGGAGGCAGGGGCTATTATGGCTACACCTTC. Translated, it gives CASSLVGGRGYYGYTF.

The chain combines TRBV5-5 with TRBJ2-3; no reliable D call. The CDR3 is 13 amino acids. V was trimmed by 6 bases and J by 2 bases, leaving 10 bases between them. Germline CDR1 and CDR2: SGHKS and YYEKEE (reference sequence). CDR3 nucleotides: TGTGCCAGCACCTTTTTATTCACAGATACGCAGTATTTT. It specifies CASTFLFTDTQYF. Using reference TRBV5-5 and TRBJ2-3 for the parts outside the CDR3, the full variable domain is DAGVTQSPTHLIKTRGQQVTLRCSPISGHKSVSWYQQVLGQGPQFIFQYYEKEERGRGNFPDRFSARQFPNYSSELNVNALLLGDSALYLCASTFLFTDTQYFGPGTRLTVL.

As for this clone: Other DNA sequences within the sample encode an identical CDR3. This chain connects TRBV12-3 or TRBV12-4 to TRBJ2-7; 7 bases line up with TRBD1. Trimming at V came to 1 base and at J to 3 bases, leaving 0 bases not matched to a gene. The CDR3 consists of 13 residues. The CDR3 here is CASSLGQGYEQYF. CDR3 DNA sequence: TGTGCCAGCAGTTTAGGACAGGGCTACGAGCAGTACTTC.

V is TRBV6-5 and J is TRBJ1-6; D is undetermined. The CDR3 totals 15 residues. With 6 bases removed from V and 9 bases from J, the gap between germline ends came to 18 bases. The germline V gene has CDR1 MNHEY and CDR2 SVGAGI. CDR3 sequence reads: CASRTKSISGSPLHF. DNA of the CDR3: TGTGCCAGCAGGACTAAAAGCATCTCGGGTTCACCCCTCCACTTT.

The chain uses TRBV3-1 (or the pseudogene TRBV3-2) and TRBJ1-6; the D is unclear. The CDR3 runs to 13 residues. Germline V CDR1 and CDR2: LGHDT, YNNKEL (reference sequence). V was pared by 1 base and J by 9 bases, with 7 bases between. CDR3 nucleotide sequence: TGTGCCAGCAGCCAAGTGCGGGGTTCACCCCTCCACTTT. It specifies CASSQVRGSPLHF.

The chain employs TRBV5-1 and TRBJ2-6, with a possible D match to TRBD2 (6 bases). V was cut by 4 bases and J by 6 bases, with 17 bases left in between. The CDR3 loop spans 16 amino acids. Germline V lookup: CDR1 SGHRS, CDR2 YFSETQ. This chain's CDR3 is CASSLQGGLEANVLTF. CDR3 DNA: TGCGCCAGCAGCCTCCAAGGAGGGCTGGAGGCCAACGTCCTGACTTTC.

This chain connects TRBV7-8 to TRBJ1-5, with 10 bases lining up with TRBD1. Trimming removed 4 bases from V and 1 base from J; junction bases left unmatched: 4. CDR3 size: 16 residues. Germline CDR1 reads SGHVS; CDR2 reads FQNEAQ. The CDR3 loop is CASSSRDRGSNQPQHF. The CDR3, as DNA: TGTGCCAGCAGCTCCCGGGACAGGGGAAGCAATCAGCCCCAGCATTTT.